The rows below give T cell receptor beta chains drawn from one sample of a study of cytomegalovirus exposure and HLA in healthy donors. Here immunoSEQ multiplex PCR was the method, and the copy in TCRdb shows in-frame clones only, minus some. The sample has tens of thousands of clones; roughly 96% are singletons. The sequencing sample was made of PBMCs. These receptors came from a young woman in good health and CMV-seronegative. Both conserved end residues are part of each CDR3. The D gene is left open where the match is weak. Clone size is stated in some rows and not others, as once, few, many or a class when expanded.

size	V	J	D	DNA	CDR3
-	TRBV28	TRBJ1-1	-	TGTGCCAGCAGTCAGGTCGGGAGTATTAACACTGAAGCTTTCTTT	CASSQVGSINTEAFF
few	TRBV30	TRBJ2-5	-	TGTGCCTGGAGGGCTAGCACGGAGGGCACCCAGTACTTC	CAWRASTEGTQYF
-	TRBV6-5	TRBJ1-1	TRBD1	TGTGCCAGCAGTTCCCACGGGACAGGGCAAGCTTTCTTT	CASSSHGTGQAFF
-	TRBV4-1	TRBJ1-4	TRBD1	TGCGCCAGCAGCCAAGTAACGGGGGGGACAGGGGGCGAAAAACTGTTTTTT	CASSQVTGGTGGEKLFF
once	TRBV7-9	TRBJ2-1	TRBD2	TGTGCCAGCAGCTTATTCGTGCGCTTGAGCGGGAGAGATGAGCAGTTCTTC	CASSLFVRLSGRDEQFF
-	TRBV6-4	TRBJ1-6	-	TGTGCCAGCAGTGACGCTCACGGTTCACCCCTCCACTTT	CASSDAHGSPLHF
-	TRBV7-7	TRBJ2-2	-	TGTGCCAGCAGCTTTAACCCGGACACCGGGGAGCTGTTTTTT	CASSFNPDTGELFF
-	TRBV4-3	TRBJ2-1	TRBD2	TGCGCCAGCAGCCAAGATCCTAGCGGGGATAATGAGCAGTTCTTC	CASSQDPSGDNEQFF
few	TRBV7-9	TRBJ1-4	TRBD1	TGTGCCAGCAGCCAGCCCTTAAGGGACAGGGATGAAAAACTGTTTTTT	CASSQPLRDRDEKLFF
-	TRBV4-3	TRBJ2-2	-	TGCGCCAGCAGCCAAGACAGGGTCGTAATCACCGGGGAGCTGTTTTTT	CASSQDRVVITGELFF
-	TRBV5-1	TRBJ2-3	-	TGCGCCAGCAGACAGGATACAGATACGCAGTATTTT	CASRQDTDTQYF
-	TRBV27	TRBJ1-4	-	TGTGCCAGCAGTCCCCCCGGGCGGGGAGAAAAACTGTTTTTT	CASSPPGRGEKLFF
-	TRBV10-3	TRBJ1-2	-	TGTGCCATCAGTGAGCTTGGACAGAACTATGGCTACACCTTC	CAISELGQNYGYTF
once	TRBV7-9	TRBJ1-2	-	TGTGCCAGCAGCTTAGGGGGCAGAAGATTCTATGGCTACACCTTC	CASSLGGRRFYGYTF
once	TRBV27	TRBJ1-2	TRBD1	TGTGCCAGCAGTCAGGGACAGGGCTATGGCTACACCTTC	CASSQGQGYGYTF
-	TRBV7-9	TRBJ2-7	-	TGTGCCAGCAGCTTAAGCCTGACTTACGAGCAGTACTTC	CASSLSLTYEQYF
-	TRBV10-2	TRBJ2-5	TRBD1	TGCGCCAGCAGGGACGGGACAGGGAGGGGGGAGACCCAGTACTTC	CASRDGTGRGETQYF
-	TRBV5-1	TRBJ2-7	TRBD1	TGCGCCAGCGCGGCCGGGACAGGCCCCTACGAGCAGTACTTC	CASAAGTGPYEQYF
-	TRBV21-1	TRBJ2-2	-	TGTGCCAGCAGCAAAGTGGGCCCCCCGAACACCGGGGAGCTGTTTTTT	CASSKVGPPNTGELFF
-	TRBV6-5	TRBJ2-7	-	TGTGCCAGCAGGCTTCCGGGACACCACTACGAGCAGTACTTC	CASRLPGHHYEQYF
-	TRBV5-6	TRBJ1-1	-	TGTGCCAGCAGCTTGGAGGGGCCGGGTACTGAAGCTTTCTTT	CASSLEGPGTEAFF
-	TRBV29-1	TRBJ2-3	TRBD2	TGCAGCGTCGCAACCGGGACTAGTGAAGATACGCAGTATTTT	CSVATGTSEDTQYF
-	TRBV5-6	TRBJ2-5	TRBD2	TGTGCCAGCAGCTTGAAGGCGGGAGGAGAGACCCAGTACTTC	CASSLKAGGETQYF
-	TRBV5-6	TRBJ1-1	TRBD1	TGTGCCAGCAGTCCGCTCCAGGGGGCGGTTACTGAAGCTTTCTTT	CASSPLQGAVTEAFF
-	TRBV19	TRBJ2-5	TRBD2	TGTGCCAGTAGACTAGCGGGAGGGGAGACCCAGTACTTC	CASRLAGGETQYF
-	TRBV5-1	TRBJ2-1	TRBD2	TGCGCCAGCAGCCCCCCCCTAGCGGGAGGTCCCGCCAATGAGCAGTTCTTC	CASSPPLAGGPANEQFF
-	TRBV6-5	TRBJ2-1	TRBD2	TGTGCCAGCAGTTCACTAGCGGGGGGCCCCTACAATGAGCAGTTCTTC	CASSSLAGGPYNEQFF
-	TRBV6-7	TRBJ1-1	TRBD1	TGTGCCAGCAGTCCGACAGGGGGCGAAAACCCTGAAGCTTTCTTT	CASSPTGGENPEAFF
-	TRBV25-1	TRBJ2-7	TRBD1	TGTGCCAGCAGTGAAAGGGGGCTTGCTGAGCAGTACTTC	CASSERGLAEQYF
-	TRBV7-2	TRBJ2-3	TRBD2	TGTGCCAGCAGCCGGGGGGGATATACGCAGTATTTT	CASSRGGYTQYF
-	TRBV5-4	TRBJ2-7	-	TGTGCCAGCAGCTTTGGGCCAGGATCCTACGAGCAGTACTTC	CASSFGPGSYEQYF
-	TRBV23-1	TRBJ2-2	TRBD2	TGCGCCAGCAGTCCCCCTCCCGGACTAGCGGGGGGGCGGTTCGCCGGGGAGCTGTTTTTT	CASSPPPGLAGGRFAGELFF
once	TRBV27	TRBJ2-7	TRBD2	TGTGCCAGCACCTCCTTTAGCGGGAGAAGGTACGAGCAGTACTTC	CASTSFSGRRYEQYF
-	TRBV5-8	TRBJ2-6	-	TGTGCCAGCAGCTTATGGCTGACTGGGGCCAACGTCCTGACTTTC	CASSLWLTGANVLTF
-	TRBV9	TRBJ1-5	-	TGTGCCAGCAGCCCCCAAGGGGCTGGTCAGCCCCAGCATTTT	CASSPQGAGQPQHF
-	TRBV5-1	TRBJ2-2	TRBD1	TGCGCCAGCAGCCCCCGGACAGGGGCCGTCAGGCCCAACACCGGGGAGCTGTTTTTT	CASSPRTGAVRPNTGELFF
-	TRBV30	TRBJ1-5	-	TGTGCCTGGGGGCGGGCGGCAAAGCGTCAGCCCCAGCATTTT	CAWGRAAKRQPQHF
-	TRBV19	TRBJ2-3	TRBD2	TGTGCCAGCAAGGTGGGGGGGGAGACAGATACGCAGTATTTT	CASKVGGETDTQYF
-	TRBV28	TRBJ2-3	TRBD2	TGTGCCAGCAGTTTGGTCCCCCTAGCGGGGGGGGCAGATACGCAGTATTTT	CASSLVPLAGGADTQYF
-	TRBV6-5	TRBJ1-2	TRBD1	TGTGCCAGCAGTTATCAGGGGGTTAATGGCTACACCTTC	CASSYQGVNGYTF
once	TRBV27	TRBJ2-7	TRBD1	TGTGCCAGCAGTTTAGGGGACAGTCGGTGGGGCGAGCAGTACTTC	CASSLGDSRWGEQYF
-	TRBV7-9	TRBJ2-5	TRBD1	TGTGCCAGCAGCACGGGACAGGGAGTTGTGGAGACCCAGTACTTC	CASSTGQGVVETQYF